The next 32 T cell receptor beta chains were all read from a single sample in a study of T cell responses to AZD1222 COVID-19 vaccine. The protocol was immunoSEQ multiplex PCR, while the TCRdb copy is restricted to in-frame clones and leaves out a portion. The repertoire consists of about 180,000 clones, with 88% occurring once and the leading ten covering more than 25%. The source was peripheral blood, collected 28 days after the second AZD1222 dose. Receptors originate from an adult who received the AZD1222 COVID-19 vaccine.

The chain combines TRBV18 with TRBJ2-5, with TRBD2 as a possible D gene (5 bases). Germline loops: CDR1 KGHSH, CDR2 LQKENI. There are 15 residues in the CDR3. Trimming cost V 0 bases and J 4 bases, with 12 bases left between them. The CDR3 region is CASSPPRDGGETQYF. The CDR3 nucleotides read TGTGCCAGCTCACCACCGAGGGATGGAGGAGAGACCCAGTACTTC.

This clone appeared a single time. The CDR3 nucleotides read TGTGCCAGCAGTCTCTTAGGGGTCGGATTGAACACTGAAGCTTTCTTT. It encodes CASSLLGVGLNTEAFF. The gene calls are TRBV11-2 and TRBJ1-1; tentatively, D is TRBD1 (5 bases). Trimming cost V 6 bases and J 0 bases, with 17 bases left between them. Germline values: CDR1 SGHAT, CDR2 FQNNGV. The CDR3 is 16 amino acids.

V and J are TRBV5-6 and TRBJ2-1, with TRBD2 as a possible D gene (5 bases). Looked up from germline, CDR1 is SGHDT and CDR2 is YYEEEE. The CDR3 has 15 residues. Between the trimmed V and J ends, which lost 0 bases and 3 bases, there was a span of 10 bases. The CDR3 bases are TGTGCCAGCAGCTTGGGTCAAGGAGGCTACAATGAGCAGTTCTTC. Encoded protein: CASSLGQGGYNEQFF.

CDR3 bases: TGTGCCAGCAGCCAAGAGACTAGCGGGTGGGAGAATGAGCAGTTCTTC. It yields the protein CASSQETSGWENEQFF. The chain recombines TRBV3-1 (or the pseudogene TRBV3-2) with TRBJ2-1; 10 positions agree with TRBD2. V lost 0 bases to trimming and J lost 7 bases; unmatched junction nucleotides: 6. CDR3 length: 16 amino acids. Looked up from germline, CDR1 is LGHDT and CDR2 is YNNKEL (reference sequence).

The CDR3 here is CASSQLAPHPMTGIQYNEQFF. In nucleotides, the CDR3 is TGCGCCAGCAGTCAATTGGCCCCCCACCCCATGACAGGGATTCAGTACAATGAGCAGTTCTTC. This chain uses TRBV23-1 with TRBJ2-1, with 7 bases lining up with TRBD1. TRBV23-1 is annotated as an ORF whose role is uncertain. The CDR3 extends over 21 amino acids. After removal of 1 base from V and 4 bases from J, the junction contained 22 bases not matched to a gene.

The chain joins TRBV7-8 to TRBJ2-7; 8 bases agree with TRBD1. Per germline, CDR1 SGHVS and CDR2 FQNEAQ. The CDR3 sequence is 17 residues long. J lost 0 bases, V lost 0 bases, and 7 bases had no gene match. CDR3 nucleotides: TGTGCCAGCAGCTTAGCCGTTGACAGGGGATTCTCCTACGAGCAGTACTTC. Translated: CASSLAVDRGFSYEQYF.

This rearrangement joins TRBV14 to TRBJ2-3; D unclear. CDR3 length: 11 residues. Germline V CDR1 and CDR2: SGHDN, FVKESK. The V gene lost 4 bases and the J gene lost 7 bases, with 6 bases spanning the gap. The CDR3 loop reads CASSLSYTQYF. CDR3 nucleotide sequence: TGTGCCAGCAGCCTTAGTTATACGCAGTATTTT.

This clone has only one observation. The rearrangement links TRBV28 to TRBJ1-2, with D perhaps matching TRBD1 (6 bases). Germline CDR1 MDHEN, CDR2 SYDVKM. The CDR3 length is 15 residues. Trimming removed 2 bases at V and 2 bases at J, with 12 bases between. The CDR3 DNA reads TGTGCCAGCAGTTTAGTGATAGGACAGAACTATGGCTACACCTTC. This translates into CASSLVIGQNYGYTF.

The chain employs TRBV28 and TRBJ1-3; D gene unclear. Trimming took off 6 bases at V and 0 bases at J, with 9 bases between the two ends. The CDR3 is 14 amino acids. The germline V gene encodes CDR1 MDHEN and CDR2 SYDVKM. CDR3 nucleotides: TGTGCCAGCAGCCTAGGGTACTCTGGAAACACCATATATTTT. As protein: CASSLGYSGNTIYF.

This chain joins TRBV20-1 and TRBJ2-7, with 7 bases lining up with TRBD2. Germline-derived CDR1 and CDR2 are DFQATT and SNEGSKA (reference sequence). V gave up 3 bases and J gave up 7 bases; unmatched junction bases: 15. The CDR3 is 15 residues long. CDR3 bases: TGCAGTGCTAGTCCTGGGGGGGTAGCCCAGAGGGAGCAGTACTTC. This sequence encodes CSASPGGVAQREQYF.

The sample holds a few counts of this clone. The chain has TRBV29-1 and TRBJ2-7, with D possibly being TRBD1 or TRBD2 (6 bases each). CDR1 is SQVTM and CDR2 is ANQGSEA in the germline V gene. Trimming left V 3 bases short and J 4 bases short, with 10 bases between. The CDR3 length is 12 residues. The CDR3 DNA reads TGCAGCGTTGACGGGGGCGGTTACGAGCAGTACTTC. It is translated as CSVDGGGYEQYF.

This rearrangement joins TRBV19 to TRBJ1-2, with 8 bases fitting TRBD1. Germline V gene lookup returns CDR1 LNHDA and CDR2 SQIVND (reference sequence). The CDR3 is 13 amino acids. V shed 2 bases and J 4 bases; nucleotides not matched to a gene: 0. For the CDR3, the DNA is TGTGCCAGTAGTATACAGGGGGCCTATGGCTACACCTTC. It is translated as CASSIQGAYGYTF.

The J gene is TRBJ1-2, the V gene TRBV10-1; no reliable D call. Germline-derived CDR1 and CDR2 are WNHNN and SYGVQD (reference sequence). The germline V and J ends were trimmed by 4 bases and 4 bases, with 4 bases remaining between them. This CDR3 has 11 amino acids. The CDR3 protein is CASSAGYGYTF. CDR3 nucleotide sequence: TGCGCCAGCAGTGCAGGCTATGGCTACACCTTC.

The rearrangement joins TRBV12-3 or TRBV12-4 to TRBJ1-6; D not certain. V lost 4 bases, J lost 10 bases, and 8 bases lay in between. The CDR3 contains 12 residues. The CDR3 DNA sequence: TGTGCCAGCAGTTCTGAAGGATCACCCCTCCACTTT. This codes for CASSSEGSPLHF.

The chain links TRBV7-3 to TRBJ2-1; perhaps TRBD1 as D (6 bases). CDR1 is SGHTA, CDR2 FQGTGA, per germline. With 5 bases removed from V and 5 bases from J, the gap between germline ends came to 13 bases. CDR3 length equals 14 residues. The CDR3, as DNA: TGTGCCAGCAGCCGAGGGGGAGAAAACAATGAGCAGTTCTTC. Translated, it gives CASSRGGENNEQFF. Combining the CDR3 with reference TRBV7-3 and TRBJ2-1 gives the whole variable domain GAGVSQTPSNKVTEKGKYVELRCDPISGHTALYWYRQSLGQGPEFLIYFQGTGAADDSGLPNDRFFAVRPEGSVSTLKIQRTERGDSAVYLCASSRGGENNEQFFGPGTRLTVL.

The J gene is TRBJ2-3, the V gene TRBV7-9, with D perhaps TRBD1 (5 bases). The V and J ends lost 5 bases and 3 bases respectively, with 12 bases between them. CDR1 SEHNR and CDR2 FQNEAQ come from the germline V gene (reference sequence). The CDR3 has 14 residues. CDR3 amino acids: CASSDAGRTDTQYF. The CDR3, as DNA: TGTGCCAGCAGCGATGCAGGGCGAACAGATACGCAGTATTTT.

This chain links TRBV2 with TRBJ1-5; 8 nucleotides agree with TRBD1. The CDR3 is 15 residues long. J lost 7 bases, V lost 6 bases, and 11 bases had no gene match. Per the germline V gene, CDR1 is SNHLY and CDR2 is FYNNEI. CDR3 DNA: TGTGCCAGCAGCGTCGGACAGGGCAACGTCCAGCCCCAGCATTTT. Translated, it gives CASSVGQGNVQPQHF.

CDR3 residues: CASSPPYSGGREQYF. CDR3 nucleotides: TGTGCCAGCTCACCACCGTATAGCGGTGGGAGGGAGCAGTACTTC. The chain couples TRBV18 to TRBJ2-7; D perhaps matches TRBD2 (6 bases). CDR1 is KGHSH, CDR2 LQKENI, per germline. V dropped 0 bases and J dropped 7 bases, with 16 bases sitting between them. The length of the CDR3 is 15 residues.

The V and J genes are TRBV28 and TRBJ2-7; 9 bases align to TRBD1. The CDR3 has 15 residues. Germline V gene data show CDR1 as MDHEN and CDR2 as SYDVKM. V lost 5 bases and J lost 4; bases outside the gene matches: 9. CDR3 sequence: CASSRPGQGIYEQYF. CDR3 DNA: TGTGCCAGCAGTCGGCCGGGACAGGGAATATACGAGCAGTACTTC. Looking up the rest from reference TRBV28 and TRBJ2-7 gives the full variable domain: DVKVTQSSRYLVKRTGEKVFLECVQDMDHENMFWYRQDPGLGLRLIYFSYDVKMKEKGDIPEGYSVSREKKERFSLILESASTNQTSMYLCASSRPGQGIYEQYFGPGTRLTVT.

V and J are TRBV27 and TRBJ2-5; 13 nucleotides agree with TRBD2. This CDR3 region has 16 residues. Trimming removed 7 bases from V and 7 bases from J; junction bases left unmatched: 12. Germline CDR1 is MNHEY and CDR2 is SMNVEV (reference sequence). The DNA for the CDR3 is TGTGCCAGCAAATCGGGACTAGCGGGACCTGGTGGGACCCAGTACTTC. This codes for CASKSGLAGPGGTQYF.

This clone was observed once. J is TRBJ2-1 and V is TRBV5-6; 13 positions agree with TRBD2. This CDR3 contains 18 residues. Germline-derived CDR1 and CDR2 are SGHDT and YYEEEE. With 4 bases clipped from V and 2 bases from J, the junction kept 9 bases outside the gene matches. CDR3 bases: TGTGCCAGCAGCGCCGGGGGGACTAGCGGGGTCACCTACAATGAGCAGTTCTTC. It translates to CASSAGGTSGVTYNEQFF.

The chain links TRBV6-1 to TRBJ1-6; D gene unclear. In germline, CDR1 is MNHNS, CDR2 SASEGT. CDR3 size: 13 residues. V lost 5 bases and J lost 8, with 10 bases in between. Written as DNA, the CDR3 is TGTGCCAGCAGTACCCCCGGGGATTCACCCCTCCACTTT. Its translation: CASSTPGDSPLHF.

The chain is built from TRBV5-6 and TRBJ2-4, with a tentative D call TRBD1 (5 bases). Looked up from germline, CDR1 is SGHDT and CDR2 is YYEEEE. The CDR3 covers 15 residues. V lost 0 bases, J lost 8 bases, and 15 bases lay in between. This CDR3 is CASSLAGIRSDIQYF. In DNA, the CDR3 is TGTGCCAGCAGCTTGGCAGGGATTCGTTCGGACATTCAGTACTTC.

The chain joins TRBV28 to TRBJ1-5; 8 bases fit TRBD1. Germline V gene data show CDR1 as MDHEN and CDR2 as SYDVKM. V shed 6 bases and J 2 bases; nucleotides not matched to a gene: 6. The CDR3 runs to 15 residues. The CDR3 DNA follows: TGTGCCAGCAGGGCAGGACAGGGAGGCAATCAGCCCCAGCATTTT. It specifies CASRAGQGGNQPQHF.

V is TRBV2 and J is TRBJ2-1; no clear D gene. V lost 3 bases and J lost 7, with 7 bases in between. The CDR3 totals 12 residues. From germline, CDR1 is SNHLY and CDR2 FYNNEI. CDR3 nucleotide sequence: TGTGCCAGCAGTGAGGGTAGGAATGAGCAGTTCTTC. Translated: CASSEGRNEQFF.

The genes are TRBV1 and TRBJ2-5; the D call of TRBD2 is as the table states it, not checked on the DNA. TRBV1 is a known pseudogene. The CDR3 is 16 residues long. DNA for the CDR3: TGCACCAGCATCCCCCTAAGGACTAGCGAGCAAGAGACCCAGTACTTC. This sequence encodes CTSIPLRTSEQETQYF.

The chain's CDR3 is CASSLSSYNEQFF. In nucleotides, the CDR3 is TGTGCCAGCAGCTTATCCTCCTACAATGAGCAGTTCTTC. The V call is TRBV7-3, the J call TRBJ2-1; no clear D gene. Germline V lookup: CDR1 SGHTA, CDR2 FQGTGA. V gave up 2 bases and J gave up 0 bases, with 2 bases separating them. This CDR3 is 13 amino acids long.

The chain has TRBV27 and TRBJ2-7; TRBD1 agrees at 8 bases. This CDR3 has 14 residues. Germline lookup yields CDR1 MNHEY and CDR2 SMNVEV (reference sequence). Unmatched junction bases numbered 6, after V lost 6 bases and J lost 2 bases. CDR3 DNA sequence: TGTGCCAGCAGCGAGATGGACAGGGCCTACGAGCAGTACTTC. Its protein product is CASSEMDRAYEQYF.

Regarding this clone: Other nucleotide sequences in the sample specify the same CDR3. The chain carries TRBV28 and TRBJ1-5; maybe TRBD1 (5 bases). V was pared by 4 bases and J by 4 bases, with 5 bases between. This CDR3 is built from 12 residues. CDR1 is MDHEN and CDR2 is SYDVKM in the germline V gene. CDR3 DNA sequence: TGTGCCAGCAGTTCAGGGAATCAGCCCCAGCATTTT. Protein product: CASSSGNQPQHF. Together with reference TRBV28 and TRBJ1-5, the CDR3 gives the full variable domain: DVKVTQSSRYLVKRTGEKVFLECVQDMDHENMFWYRQDPGLGLRLIYFSYDVKMKEKGDIPEGYSVSREKKERFSLILESASTNQTSMYLCASSSGNQPQHFGDGTRLSIL.

CDR3 in DNA: TGTGCCACCAGTGATAGAACTAGCAGTCGCACAGATACGCAGTATTTT. Amino acids: CATSDRTSSRTDTQYF. This chain uses TRBV24-1 with TRBJ2-3, with a possible D match to TRBD2 (6 bases). V was shortened by 3 bases and J by 1 base, with 13 bases between the two germline ends. The V gene's germline CDR1 is KGHDR and CDR2 SFDVKD. There are 16 residues in the CDR3.

V gene TRBV6-2 or TRBV6-3 combines with J gene TRBJ1-5, with 8 bases fitting TRBD1. V lost 4 bases and J lost 0; bases outside the gene matches: 5. CDR3 length: 16 amino acids. The germline CDR1 and CDR2 sequences are MNHEY and SVGEGT. The CDR3 here is CASSSTGGYSNQPQHF. CDR3 sequence (DNA): TGTGCCAGCAGTTCAACAGGGGGTTATAGCAATCAGCCCCAGCATTTT.

The chain joins TRBV29-1 to TRBJ2-5, with 7 bases matching TRBD1. The CDR3 has 12 amino acids. V shed 6 bases and J 4 bases; nucleotides not matched to a gene: 5. Germline CDR1 reads SQVTM; CDR2 reads ANQGSEA. The CDR3 is CSVRAGGETQYF. As DNA, the CDR3 is TGCAGCGTGAGAGCAGGGGGAGAGACCCAGTACTTC.